Listed below are T cell receptor beta chains from one sample, sequenced in a study of CD8 T cells in Susac syndrome. TCRdb passed the immunoSEQ multiplex PCR reads through MiXCR, listing each CDR3 protein once. The sample yields 150,000 or so distinct CDR3 sequences, just under 95% seen once. Sample: CD4+ T cells from PBMCs. These receptors were taken from a human donor in good health. CDR3s include the opening cysteine and the closing phenylalanine or tryptophan. Each record gives: D gene, clone size, V gene, J gene, CDR3 protein, CDR3 DNA. A D gene is named only where the DNA matches it firmly. Not all rows give a size; the values are once, few, many and, for expanded clones, a class.

D gene: TRBD1; clone size: NA; V gene: TRBV29-1; J gene: TRBJ1-4; CDR3 protein: CSVVRDRGDEKLFF; CDR3 DNA: TGCAGCGTCGTCCGGGACAGGGGAGATGAAAAACTGTTTTTT
D gene: TRBD1; clone size: NA; V gene: TRBV7-9; J gene: TRBJ1-2; CDR3 protein: CASSRATGGRGYTF; CDR3 DNA: TGTGCCAGCAGCCGAGCTACAGGGGGAAGGGGCTACACCTTC
D gene: NA; clone size: NA; V gene: TRBV5-6; J gene: TRBJ2-7; CDR3 protein: CASSHGTQGGYEQYF; CDR3 DNA: TGTGCCAGCAGCCACGGGACACAGGGAGGCTACGAGCAGTACTTC
D gene: TRBD2; clone size: NA; V gene: TRBV20-1; J gene: TRBJ2-5; CDR3 protein: CKTSGGAETQYF; CDR3 DNA: TGCAAGACTAGCGGGGGGGCCGAGACCCAGTACTTC
D gene: TRBD2; clone size: NA; V gene: TRBV7-2; J gene: TRBJ2-2; CDR3 protein: CASSFSGGAFTGELFF; CDR3 DNA: TGTGCCAGCAGCTTTAGCGGGGGGGCCTTCACCGGGGAGCTGTTTTTT
D gene: TRBD1; clone size: once; V gene: TRBV3-1; J gene: TRBJ1-4; CDR3 protein: CASSTRGRNEKLFF; CDR3 DNA: TGTGCCAGCAGCACCAGGGGGCGCAATGAAAAACTGTTTTTT
D gene: NA; clone size: NA; V gene: TRBV12-3/TRBV12-4; J gene: TRBJ1-2; CDR3 protein: CASSLRSANYGYTF; CDR3 DNA: TGTGCCAGCAGTTTAAGGTCAGCTAACTATGGCTACACCTTC
D gene: NA; clone size: NA; V gene: TRBV25-1; J gene: TRBJ2-1; CDR3 protein: CASSPEEAASSYNEQFF; CDR3 DNA: TGTGCCAGCTCCCCGGAGGAAGCGGCAAGCTCCTACAATGAGCAGTTCTTC
D gene: NA; clone size: once; V gene: TRBV29-1; J gene: TRBJ1-4; CDR3 protein: CSVRDPWGSEKLFF; CDR3 DNA: TGCAGCGTTCGGGACCCGTGGGGGAGTGAAAAACTGTTTTTT
D gene: TRBD1; clone size: once; V gene: TRBV5-1; J gene: TRBJ2-7; CDR3 protein: CASSLPGQSYEQYF; CDR3 DNA: TGCGCCAGCAGCCTACCGGGACAGTCCTACGAGCAGTACTTC
D gene: NA; clone size: NA; V gene: TRBV12-3/TRBV12-4; J gene: TRBJ2-7; CDR3 protein: CASSLGGHGGLEQYF; CDR3 DNA: TGTGCCAGCAGTTTAGGGGGGCACGGGGGTCTCGAGCAGTACTTC
D gene: NA; clone size: NA; V gene: TRBV7-2; J gene: TRBJ2-4; CDR3 protein: CASSFTGKNIQYF; CDR3 DNA: TGTGCCAGCAGCTTCACAGGGAAAAACATTCAGTACTTC
D gene: NA; clone size: NA; V gene: TRBV13; J gene: TRBJ2-7; CDR3 protein: CASSLNSRRGVAYF; CDR3 DNA: TGTGCCAGCAGCTTAAATTCGAGGAGGGGGGTGGCGTACTTC
D gene: NA; clone size: NA; V gene: TRBV13; J gene: TRBJ2-7; CDR3 protein: CASSLTTQYTYEQYF; CDR3 DNA: TGTGCCAGCAGCTTAACGACACAGTATACCTACGAGCAGTACTTC
D gene: TRBD1; clone size: NA; V gene: TRBV6-6; J gene: TRBJ2-7; CDR3 protein: CASNQGDGEQYF; CDR3 DNA: TGTGCCAGCAATCAGGGGGATGGAGAGCAGTACTTC
D gene: NA; clone size: NA; V gene: TRBV6-6; J gene: TRBJ1-2; CDR3 protein: CASSYSGPAVYTF; CDR3 DNA: TGTGCCAGCAGTTACTCGGGGCCGGCTGTGTACACCTTC
D gene: NA; clone size: few; V gene: TRBV12-5; J gene: TRBJ2-2; CDR3 protein: CASGSGANTGELFF; CDR3 DNA: TGTGCTAGTGGTTCCGGGGCGAACACCGGGGAGCTGTTTTTT
D gene: NA; clone size: NA; V gene: TRBV5-6; J gene: TRBJ2-3; CDR3 protein: CASSDTRTTSTDTQYF; CDR3 DNA: TGTGCCAGCAGCGACACTCGGACTACCAGCACAGATACGCAGTATTTT
D gene: NA; clone size: NA; V gene: TRBV20-1; J gene: TRBJ2-7; CDR3 protein: CSAREAGRQSLYEQYF; CDR3 DNA: TGCAGTGCTAGAGAGGCGGGGCGTCAAAGCCTCTACGAGCAGTACTTC
D gene: TRBD1; clone size: NA; V gene: TRBV3-1; J gene: TRBJ2-3; CDR3 protein: CASSQWTGITDTQYF; CDR3 DNA: TGTGCCAGCAGCCAATGGACAGGGATTACGGATACGCAGTATTTT
D gene: TRBD1; clone size: NA; V gene: TRBV27; J gene: TRBJ2-5; CDR3 protein: CASRVQGVQETQYF; CDR3 DNA: TGTGCCAGCAGGGTACAGGGGGTACAAGAGACCCAGTACTTC
D gene: NA; clone size: NA; V gene: TRBV19; J gene: TRBJ2-2; CDR3 protein: CASSIGGTPNTGELFF; CDR3 DNA: TGTGCCAGTAGTATAGGAGGGACACCTAACACCGGGGAGCTGTTTTTT
D gene: NA; clone size: NA; V gene: TRBV3-1; J gene: TRBJ1-6; CDR3 protein: CASSVRGNSPLHF; CDR3 DNA: TGTGCCAGCAGCGTGAGGGGGAATTCACCCCTCCACTTT
D gene: NA; clone size: NA; V gene: TRBV9; J gene: TRBJ2-5; CDR3 protein: CASSVGANAQETQYF; CDR3 DNA: TGTGCCAGCAGCGTCGGGGCGAATGCCCAAGAGACCCAGTACTTC
D gene: NA; clone size: NA; V gene: TRBV27; J gene: TRBJ1-3; CDR3 protein: CASSLSGRSGNTIYF; CDR3 DNA: TGTGCCAGCAGTTTAAGCGGACGCTCTGGAAACACCATATATTTT
D gene: TRBD2; clone size: NA; V gene: TRBV6-1; J gene: TRBJ2-1; CDR3 protein: CASRFGTSGRPYNEQFF; CDR3 DNA: TGTGCCAGCAGGTTCGGGACTAGCGGAAGACCGTACAATGAGCAGTTCTTC
D gene: TRBD1; clone size: NA; V gene: TRBV6-6; J gene: TRBJ1-5; CDR3 protein: CASSWTGNNQPQHF; CDR3 DNA: TGTGCCAGCAGTTGGACAGGGAATAATCAGCCCCAGCATTTT
D gene: TRBD1; clone size: NA; V gene: TRBV20-1; J gene: TRBJ2-1; CDR3 protein: CSAPPTGGVLNEQFF; CDR3 DNA: TGCAGTGCTCCGCCCACAGGGGGCGTGTTAAATGAGCAGTTCTTC
D gene: TRBD1; clone size: NA; V gene: TRBV3-1; J gene: TRBJ1-1; CDR3 protein: CASSLTGRFLQAFF; CDR3 DNA: TGTGCCAGCAGCCTGACAGGGAGGTTCCTCCAGGCTTTCTTT
D gene: TRBD2; clone size: NA; V gene: TRBV28; J gene: TRBJ2-5; CDR3 protein: CASSGLAGGQETQYF; CDR3 DNA: TGTGCCAGCAGTGGACTAGCGGGGGGGCAAGAGACCCAGTACTTC